These 30 T cell receptor beta chains share one sample of origin, sequenced in a study of cytomegalovirus exposure and HLA in healthy donors. The PCR had 60 Vbeta and 13 Jbeta primers. Using immunoSEQ multiplex PCR, the repertoire was profiled, and TCRdb retains in-frame clones only, with some absent. Here the sample spans approximately 150,000 clones, approximately 80% being singletons. Input material: PBMCs. The receptors originated from a middle-aged man in good health and CMV-seronegative.

This chain links TRBV4-3 with TRBJ2-7; the D gene is possibly TRBD2 (5 bases). This CDR3 comprises 19 residues. V lost 0 bases and J lost 0, with 21 bases in between. Germline V lookup: CDR1 LGHNA, CDR2 YSLEER. CDR3 coding DNA: TGCGCCAGCAGCCAAGATAAGGGTCAGCTGACTACACTCTCCTACGAGCAGTACTTC. Its translation: CASSQDKGQLTTLSYEQYF.

This clone was seen a handful of times. The genes are TRBV6-5 and TRBJ2-1, with TRBD2 identical over 8 bases. V was clipped by 7 bases and J by 5 bases; unmatched bases: 10. The germline V gene encodes CDR1 MNHEY and CDR2 SVGAGI. The CDR3 sequence is 15 residues long. Written as DNA, the CDR3 is TGTGCCAGCACACGGGGGGGCCCCAGGGACAATGAGCAGTTCTTC. Its translation is CASTRGGPRDNEQFF.

The rearrangement joins TRBV7-9 to TRBJ2-7; possible D gene TRBD1, 5 bases. The V end was cut by 1 base, the J end by 2 bases, with 9 bases between. Germline loops: CDR1 SEHNR, CDR2 FQNEAQ (reference sequence). CDR3 length: 14 residues. For the CDR3, the DNA is TGTGCCAGCAGCTTAGAAGTGGGGCCCTACGAGCAGTACTTC. It translates to CASSLEVGPYEQYF.

This chain connects TRBV2 to TRBJ2-5, with TRBD1 as a possible D gene (6 bases). Germline V gene lookup returns CDR1 SNHLY and CDR2 FYNNEI. The CDR3 contains 11 residues. Trimming stripped 8 bases from V and 3 bases from J, with 7 bases between. The CDR3 DNA reads TGTGCCAGCCACAGGGAAGAGACCCAGTACTTC. Residues: CASHREETQYF.

This clone has a single count. This chain connects TRBV7-2 to TRBJ1-6; D is unclear. The CDR3 is made up of 12 amino acids. CDR1 is SGHTA, CDR2 FQGNSA, per germline. Deletions cut 4 bases from V and 4 bases from J, with 2 bases between. CDR3 nucleotides: TGTGCCAGCAGCTCTTATAATTCACCCCTCCACTTT. This codes for CASSSYNSPLHF. The variable domain in full, with the rest retrieved from reference TRBV7-2 and TRBJ1-6, is GAGVSQSPSNKVTEKGKDVELRCDPISGHTALYWYRQSLGQGLEFLIYFQGNSAPDKSGLPSDRFSAERTGGSVSTLTIQRTQQEDSAVYLCASSSYNSPLHFGNGTRLTVT.

The rearrangement uses TRBV10-1 and TRBJ2-2; D ambiguous. CDR1 and CDR2 (germline): WNHNN, SYGVQD (reference sequence). The CDR3 is made up of 13 amino acids. The ends were cut back, 2 bases at V and 6 bases at J, with 7 bases in the middle. CDR3 DNA sequence: TGCGCCAGCAGTGAGAATTGGCCCGGGGAGCTGTTTTTT. Translation gives CASSENWPGELFF.

The V and J genes are TRBV4-3 and TRBJ2-5, with 11 bases aligning to TRBD2. The ends lost 4 bases at V and 4 bases at J; junction bases unmatched: 11. The CDR3 has 17 residues. Germline CDR1 and CDR2: LGHNA and YSLEER. The CDR3 nucleotides read TGCGCCAGCAGCCCGCCCGGTAGCGGGGGGGCAAGAGAGACCCAGTACTTC. Translating it yields CASSPPGSGGARETQYF.

V gene TRBV5-4 combines with J gene TRBJ1-2; no reliable D call. The CDR3 contains 15 residues. The ends were cut back, 0 bases at V and 4 bases at J, with 13 bases in the middle. Germline CDR1 reads SGHNT; CDR2 reads YYREEE (reference sequence). In DNA, the CDR3 is TGTGCCAGCAGCTTGGGGGTTGGAGTGAGCTATGGCTACACCTTC. As protein: CASSLGVGVSYGYTF. Combining the CDR3 with reference TRBV5-4 and TRBJ1-2 gives the whole variable domain ETGVTQSPTHLIKTRGQQVTLRCSSQSGHNTVSWYQQALGQGPQFIFQYYREEENGRGNFPPRFSGLQFPNYSSELNVNALELDDSALYLCASSLGVGVSYGYTFGSGTRLTVV.

This clone was picked up a small number of times. The chain links TRBV9 to TRBJ1-2; 7 bases map to TRBD1. Germline CDR1 reads SGDLS; CDR2 reads YYNGEE. The ends lost 5 bases at V and 4 bases at J; junction bases unmatched: 5. This CDR3 has 13 residues. CDR3 loop: CASSEGQTYGYTF. For the CDR3, the DNA is TGTGCCAGCAGTGAGGGACAGACCTATGGCTACACCTTC.

This chain connects TRBV6-6 to TRBJ2-2; TRBD2 is a possible D gene (6 bases). The CDR3 length is 15 residues. Germline V lookup: CDR1 MNHNY, CDR2 SVGAGI (reference sequence). V lost 6 bases to trimming and J lost 7 bases, with 18 bases between them. The CDR3 bases are TGTGCCAGCAGCGACGAGCGCCGGGGAGGCGGGGAGCTGTTTTTT. Protein sequence: CASSDERRGGGELFF.

This clone was recorded a few times. V is TRBV6-4 and J is TRBJ2-2, with 8 bases lining up with TRBD2. In germline, CDR1 is MRHNA, CDR2 SNTAGT. This CDR3 is built from 14 residues. After removal of 10 bases from V and 1 base from J, the junction contained 5 bases not matched to a gene. CDR3 loop: CATRAGENTGELFF. CDR3 sequence (DNA): TGTGCCACGAGAGCGGGGGAGAACACCGGGGAGCTGTTTTTT.

This clone has just one count. The chain couples TRBV5-1 to TRBJ2-7; 8 bases align to TRBD1. The CDR3 is made up of 14 amino acids. The V segment lost 4 bases and the J segment 4 bases; nucleotides outside the gene matches: 7. CDR1 is SGHRS and CDR2 is YFSETQ in the germline V gene. The CDR3 nucleotides are TGCGCCAGCAGCCCAGGGACAGGTCAGTACGAGCAGTACTTC. It specifies CASSPGTGQYEQYF.

This clone appeared a few times. The chain is built from TRBV7-9 and TRBJ2-3, with 7 bases matching TRBD1. Germline V CDR1 and CDR2: SEHNR, FQNEAQ (reference sequence). V lost 0 bases, J lost 5 bases, and 2 bases stayed unmatched. This CDR3 has 14 residues. The CDR3 region is CASSLAQGEDTQYF. CDR3 coding DNA: TGTGCCAGCAGCTTAGCTCAGGGGGAAGATACGCAGTATTTT. Based on the CDR3 plus reference TRBV7-9 and TRBJ2-3, the full variable domain is DTGVSQNPRHKITKRGQNVTFRCDPISEHNRLYWYRQTLGQGPEFLTYFQNEAQLEKSRLLSDRFSAERPKGSFSTLEIQRTEQGDSAMYLCASSLAQGEDTQYFGPGTRLTVL.

This clone was counted a few times. This chain joins TRBV7-2 and TRBJ1-2, with D possibly being TRBD1 (6 bases). CDR1 SGHTA and CDR2 FQGNSA come from the germline V gene. Trimming took off 1 base at V and 4 bases at J, with 10 bases between the two ends. The CDR3 totals 14 residues. The CDR3 is CASSLDAGAYGYTF. CDR3 nucleotides: TGTGCCAGCAGCTTAGATGCAGGGGCCTATGGCTACACCTTC.

J is TRBJ2-7 and V is TRBV4-3; 7 bases are shared with TRBD2. The V gene's germline CDR1 is LGHNA and CDR2 YSLEER. V gave up 1 base and J gave up 3 bases; unmatched junction bases: 12. There are 17 residues in the CDR3. The DNA of the CDR3 is TGCGCCAGCAGCCAAGCCTTACTCGAGGGAGGGAGCTACGAGCAGTACTTC. It translates to CASSQALLEGGSYEQYF.

J is TRBJ2-3 and V is TRBV13; D is unresolved. Between the trimmed V and J ends, which lost 5 bases and 0 bases, there was a span of 12 bases. Germline V lookup: CDR1 PRHDT, CDR2 FYEKMQ (reference sequence). This CDR3 is built from 15 residues. Here the CDR3 reads CASSPPTPSTDTQYF. CDR3 in DNA: TGTGCCAGCAGCCCCCCGACACCTAGCACAGATACGCAGTATTTT.

The CDR3 region has the DNA TGCGCCAGCAGCTTGGGGTCGGCTGGGGCCAACGTCCTGACTTTC. It is translated as CASSLGSAGANVLTF. The genes are TRBV5-1 and TRBJ2-6; no firm D call. Deletions cut 0 bases from V and 2 bases from J, with 6 bases between. Germline V gene sequence: CDR1 SGHRS, CDR2 YFSETQ. This CDR3 region has 15 residues.

This chain uses TRBV7-9 with TRBJ1-2; 8 positions agree with TRBD1. V was clipped by 4 bases and J by 8 bases; unmatched bases: 6. Germline-derived CDR1 and CDR2 are SEHNR and FQNEAQ (reference sequence). The CDR3 covers 13 residues. The CDR3, as DNA: TGTGCCAGCAGCTCTTTGACAGGGGAAGGCTACACCTTC. Translated, it gives CASSSLTGEGYTF.

V is TRBV30 and J is TRBJ2-2; a weak D match, TRBD1 (5 bases). V lost 3 bases, J lost 4 bases, and 12 bases lay in between. Germline V gene sequence: CDR1 GTSNPN, CDR2 SVGIG (reference sequence). The CDR3 is 14 residues long. The CDR3 coding sequence is TGTGCCTGGAGCACAGGTCAGGGCACCGGGGAGCTGTTTTTT. Translating gives CAWSTGQGTGELFF.

This clone was seen a few times. This rearrangement joins TRBV6-5 to TRBJ1-3, with D unresolved. CDR1 is MNHEY, CDR2 SVGAGI, per germline. V shed 5 bases and J shed 2 bases, with 4 bases lying between them. This CDR3 is built from 12 residues. The CDR3 coding sequence is TGTGCCAGCAGTACAACTGGAAACACCATATATTTT. It is translated as CASSTTGNTIYF.

This chain uses TRBV29-1 with TRBJ1-2; possible D gene TRBD1, 5 bases. Germline-derived CDR1 and CDR2 are SQVTM and ANQGSEA. The CDR3 consists of 11 residues. With 7 bases removed from V and 5 bases from J, the gap between germline ends came to 11 bases. In DNA, the CDR3 is TGCAGCGCTGGGGCGGGGTATGGCTACACCTTC. It codes for CSAGAGYGYTF.

This chain joins TRBV7-3 and TRBJ1-2, with TRBD1 matching over 8 bases. This CDR3 is built from 14 residues. V lost 5 bases to trimming and J lost 4 bases; unmatched junction nucleotides: 6. Germline V gene data show CDR1 as SGHTA and CDR2 as FQGTGA. CDR3: CASSPGQGPYGYTF. CDR3 sequence (DNA): TGTGCCAGCAGCCCCGGACAGGGTCCCTATGGCTACACCTTC.

V is TRBV6-6 and J is TRBJ2-2, with 8 bases identical to TRBD2. The V gene end was trimmed by 5 bases and the J gene end by 0 bases; junction bases not matched to a gene: 5. Germline V gene lookup returns CDR1 MNHNY and CDR2 SVGAGI (reference sequence). This CDR3 region has 16 residues. CDR3 bases: TGTGCCAGCAGTAGAGGCGGGGGGACGAACACCGGGGAGCTGTTTTTT. Translating it yields CASSRGGGTNTGELFF.

A single count supports this clone. V is TRBV28 and J is TRBJ2-7; D unclear. V shed 5 bases and J shed 3 bases, with 5 bases lying between them. CDR3 length: 11 amino acids. Germline CDR1 reads MDHEN; CDR2 reads SYDVKM. The CDR3 protein is CASSTFYEQYF. CDR3 nucleotide sequence: TGTGCCAGCAGTACTTTCTACGAGCAGTACTTC. The full variable domain, its missing parts supplied by reference TRBV28 and TRBJ2-7, is DVKVTQSSRYLVKRTGEKVFLECVQDMDHENMFWYRQDPGLGLRLIYFSYDVKMKEKGDIPEGYSVSREKKERFSLILESASTNQTSMYLCASSTFYEQYFGPGTRLTVT.

The table lists this clone with a few counts. This chain uses TRBV13 with TRBJ2-2; 16 bases agree with TRBD2. Germline loops: CDR1 PRHDT, CDR2 FYEKMQ (reference sequence). The junction had 7 bases not matched to a gene; V was cut back by 5 bases and J by 4 bases. The CDR3 contains 18 residues. The CDR3 spells CASSPGTSGGAITGELFF. The CDR3 DNA sequence: TGTGCCAGCAGCCCGGGGACTAGCGGGGGGGCAATCACCGGGGAGCTGTTTTTT.

Worth noting for this clone: One end of the junction is discordant with germline, which a read error may explain. The J gene is TRBJ2-3, the V gene TRBV6-5; D may be TRBD2 (7 bases). CDR1 is MNHEY, CDR2 SVGAGI, per germline. This CDR3 has 15 residues. The CDR3 region is CASKKTRGGTDTQYF. For the CDR3, the DNA is TGTGCCAGCAAAAAGACTAGGGGGGGCACAGATACGCAATATTTT.

In DNA, the CDR3 is TGTGCCAGCAGCACACCCGGGACTAGCGGGGGGGTGGACCCAGATACGCAGTATTTT. Its translation: CASSTPGTSGGVDPDTQYF. This chain links TRBV7-3 with TRBJ2-3, with TRBD2 matching over 16 bases. The CDR3 consists of 19 residues. The germline V gene has CDR1 SGHTA and CDR2 FQGTGA. The V segment lost 5 bases and the J segment 4 bases; nucleotides outside the gene matches: 12. The variable domain in full, with the rest retrieved from reference TRBV7-3 and TRBJ2-3, is GAGVSQTPSNKVTEKGKYVELRCDPISGHTALYWYRQSLGQGPEFLIYFQGTGAADDSGLPNDRFFAVRPEGSVSTLKIQRTERGDSAVYLCASSTPGTSGGVDPDTQYFGPGTRLTVL.

The chain joins TRBV28 to TRBJ1-2, with a possible D match to TRBD1 (5 bases). The length of the CDR3 is 13 residues. Germline assignment: CDR1 MDHEN and CDR2 SYDVKM. V gave up 6 bases and J gave up 5 bases, with 13 bases separating them. CDR3 in amino acids: CASSQQDRYGYTF. The CDR3 DNA sequence: TGTGCCAGCAGCCAACAGGATAGATATGGCTACACCTTC.

Worth noting for this clone: A read error may account for a junction end that differs from germline. The chain employs TRBV16 and TRBJ1-2; D perhaps matches TRBD1 (5 bases). Germline V CDR1 and CDR2: KGHSY, FQNENV. CDR3 length: 15 amino acids. This CDR3 reads CASSPAGPTNYGYIF. The DNA of the CDR3 is TGTGCCAGCAGCCCCGCAGGGCCTACTAACTATGGCTACATCTTC.

A single count supports this clone. The chain joins TRBV27 to TRBJ2-1, with unresolved D. V lost 3 bases, J lost 6 bases, and 15 bases lay in between. Germline CDR1 reads MNHEY; CDR2 reads SMNVEV (reference sequence). This CDR3 comprises 15 residues. The CDR3 DNA reads TGTGCCAGCAGTTTCTCGAGCCCTCACCGCAATGAGCAGTTCTTC. It specifies CASSFSSPHRNEQFF.